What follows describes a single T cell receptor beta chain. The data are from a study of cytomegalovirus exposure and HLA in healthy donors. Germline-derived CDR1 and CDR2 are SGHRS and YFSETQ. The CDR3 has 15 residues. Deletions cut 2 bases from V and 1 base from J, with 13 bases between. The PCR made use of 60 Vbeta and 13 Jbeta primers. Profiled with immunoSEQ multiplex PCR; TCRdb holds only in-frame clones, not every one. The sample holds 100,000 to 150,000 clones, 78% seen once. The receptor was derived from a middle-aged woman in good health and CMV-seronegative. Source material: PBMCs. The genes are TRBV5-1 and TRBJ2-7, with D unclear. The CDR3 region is CASSLMTVESYEQYF. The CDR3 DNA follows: TGCGCCAGCAGCTTAATGACCGTGGAGTCCTACGAGCAGTACTTC.